This entry lists 30 T cell receptor beta chains sequenced from one sample in a study of naive and memory T cell subsets. Reverse transcription of blood and skin TCR RNA was primed at alpha and beta constant regions. TCRdb itself ran the 5' RACE reads through MiXCR, one entry per CDR3 protein. The sample lists approximately 24,000 distinct CDR3 sequences, around a quarter occurring once. Whole-blood samples were about 2.5 ml of peripheral blood from healthy adult volunteers. These receptors all come from a female donor in good health.

This clonotype was seen repeatedly, ten times or more. V gene TRBV3-1 combines with J gene TRBJ2-5, with TRBD2 matching over 10 bases. This CDR3 is 15 amino acids long. Unmatched junction bases numbered 3, after V lost 3 bases and J lost 2 bases. Germline CDR1 is LGHDT and CDR2 is YNNKEL (reference sequence). The CDR3 sequence: CASSHATSGQETQYF. In DNA, the CDR3 is TGTGCCAGCAGCCACGCGACTAGCGGGCAAGAGACCCAGTACTTC.

In its sample, this clonotype was seen many times. V is TRBV29-1 and J is TRBJ1-1; D gene ambiguous. This CDR3 is 13 amino acids long. CDR1 SQVTM and CDR2 ANQGSEA come from the germline V gene. V shed 4 bases and J shed 5 bases, with 14 bases lying between them. The CDR3: CSVANSLGTEAFF. CDR3 DNA: TGCAGCGTTGCCAACAGTCTGGGGACTGAAGCTTTCTTT.

This clonotype was detected ten times or more. J is TRBJ2-5 and V is TRBV20-1; 12 nucleotides line up with TRBD2. V was clipped by 6 bases and J by 5 bases; unmatched bases: 10. The CDR3 spans 15 residues. Germline CDR1 reads DFQATT; CDR2 reads SNEGSKA (reference sequence). CDR3 amino acids: CSALLAGGFVETQYF. The CDR3 DNA reads as TGCAGTGCCCTACTAGCGGGAGGTTTTGTGGAGACCCAGTACTTC.

This clonotype occurred a few times. J is TRBJ2-6 and V is TRBV6-5; 8 positions agree with TRBD2. The germline gives CDR1 MNHEY, CDR2 SVGAGI. This CDR3 is built from 19 residues. V was clipped by 2 bases and J by 4 bases; unmatched bases: 13. The DNA of the CDR3 is TGTGCCAGCAGTTACCCTCGGTCGGGGGGGACCACCGGGGCCAACGTCCTGACTTTC. The encoded protein is CASSYPRSGGTTGANVLTF.

By share, this clonotype ranks as medium-sized. The rearrangement uses TRBV29-1 and TRBJ1-5; a weak D match, TRBD1 (5 bases). Germline V lookup: CDR1 SQVTM, CDR2 ANQGSEA. V was cut by 4 bases and J by 0 bases, with 10 bases left in between. The CDR3 sequence is 14 residues long. The CDR3 protein is CSVGTRNSNQPQHF. The DNA for the CDR3 is TGCAGCGTTGGGACAAGGAATAGCAATCAGCCCCAGCATTTT.

The chain combines TRBV2 with TRBJ2-5, with 9 nucleotides matching TRBD2. The V segment lost 2 bases and the J segment 1 base; nucleotides outside the gene matches: 5. The CDR3 spans 16 residues. From germline, CDR1 is SNHLY and CDR2 FYNNEI. CDR3 loop: CASSENRAGGQETQYF. The CDR3 region has the DNA TGTGCCAGCAGTGAAAATCGAGCGGGGGGCCAAGAGACCCAGTACTTC.

The table lists this clonotype with many counts. The CDR3 nucleotides are TGTGCCAGCCAATCGACGTTCGCGCGGGACACTGAAGCTTTCTTT. Translating it yields CASQSTFARDTEAFF. The chain couples TRBV18 to TRBJ1-1; no clear D gene. The ends were cut back, 8 bases at V and 3 bases at J, with 19 bases in the middle. The CDR3 contains 15 residues. Germline V gene data show CDR1 as KGHSH and CDR2 as LQKENI.

CDR3 DNA: TGTGCCACGACTGAGAGGGAGACCCAGTACTTC. Its translation: CATTERETQYF. The chain recombines TRBV6-2 or TRBV6-3 with TRBJ2-5; D ambiguous. V dropped 10 bases and J dropped 5 bases, with 11 bases sitting between them. Germline V lookup: CDR1 MNHEY, CDR2 SVGEGT. The CDR3 sequence is 11 residues long.

This rearrangement joins TRBV10-3 to TRBJ2-7; TRBD2 agrees at 9 bases. Germline assignment: CDR1 ENHRY and CDR2 SYGVKD. Trimming removed 6 bases from V and 1 base from J; junction bases left unmatched: 1. CDR3 length: 13 amino acids. The CDR3 DNA sequence: TGTGCCATCAGCCTAGCGGGATCCTACGAGCAGTACTTC. Residues: CAISLAGSYEQYF.

The chain combines TRBV20-1 with TRBJ1-6; unclear D gene. The CDR3 is 13 amino acids. Per germline, CDR1 DFQATT and CDR2 SNEGSKA (reference sequence). V lost 1 base and J lost 8, with 9 bases in between. DNA for the CDR3: TGCAGTGCTAGAGGTGACGGCGATTCACCCCTCCACTTT. Protein sequence: CSARGDGDSPLHF.

In this sample, this clonotype is medium-sized. The V and J genes are TRBV19 and TRBJ2-7; the D gene is possibly TRBD2 (5 bases). The germline V gene has CDR1 LNHDA and CDR2 SQIVND (reference sequence). CDR3 size: 13 residues. V lost 5 bases and J 1 base, leaving 9 bases between the germline ends. CDR3 coding DNA: TGTGCCAGTAGTTTGGCGGGTTCCTACGAGCAGTACTTC. Translation gives CASSLAGSYEQYF.

V and J are TRBV29-1 and TRBJ2-7, with D possibly TRBD2 on 6 matching bases. Looked up from germline, CDR1 is SQVTM and CDR2 is ANQGSEA. This CDR3 has 13 amino acids. V was pared by 6 bases and J by 3 bases, with 15 bases between. CDR3 region: CSVLTGRDYEQYF. The CDR3 nucleotides are TGCAGCGTATTAACCGGGAGAGACTACGAGCAGTACTTC.

The sample holds a few counts of this clonotype. This chain joins TRBV20-1 and TRBJ1-5; D ambiguous. This CDR3 is built from 14 residues. Germline V gene data show CDR1 as DFQATT and CDR2 as SNEGSKA (reference sequence). V was cut by 6 bases and J by 5 bases, with 17 bases left in between. CDR3 protein: CSASASGGDQPQHF. The CDR3, as DNA: TGCAGTGCATCGGCGAGTGGCGGGGATCAGCCCCAGCATTTT.

The sample holds many counts of this clonotype. CDR3 DNA: TGTGCCAGCAGTGGTCGGCTTAGCAATCAGCCCCAGCATTTT. Its protein is CASSGRLSNQPQHF. J is TRBJ1-5 and V is TRBV6-2 or TRBV6-3; unclear D gene. Germline V gene data show CDR1 as MNHEY and CDR2 as SVGEGT. The CDR3 runs 14 residues. The V end was cut by 5 bases, the J end by 0 bases, with 8 bases between.

This clonotype is deemed medium-sized. This rearrangement joins TRBV20-1 to TRBJ2-1, with TRBD2 as a possible D gene (6 bases). Trimming stripped 0 bases from V and 8 bases from J, with 8 bases between. The CDR3 runs to 12 residues. From germline, CDR1 is DFQATT and CDR2 SNEGSKA (reference sequence). CDR3: CSARDREYEQFF. The CDR3 coding sequence is TGCAGTGCTAGAGATCGGGAGTATGAGCAGTTCTTC.

The J gene is TRBJ2-1, the V gene TRBV12-3 or TRBV12-4; 8 bases line up with TRBD2. The CDR3 length is 14 residues. V was clipped by 6 bases and J by 3 bases; unmatched bases: 4. CDR3 amino acids: CASRAGAGYNEQFF. The CDR3 DNA is TGTGCCAGCAGAGCGGGAGCTGGCTACAATGAGCAGTTCTTC.

This clonotype appeared many times. The gene calls are TRBV29-1 and TRBJ2-5; D is perhaps TRBD2 (5 bases). The CDR3 sequence is 15 residues long. The V end lost 7 bases, the J end lost 2 bases, and 20 bases lay between the germline ends. CDR1 is SQVTM and CDR2 is ANQGSEA in the germline V gene. The CDR3: CSADPAGSTQETQYF. The CDR3 region has the DNA TGCAGCGCCGACCCGGCGGGCAGCACACAAGAGACCCAGTACTTC.

This clonotype was picked up many times. V usage is TRBV6-2 or TRBV6-3 and J usage is TRBJ1-1, with D tentatively TRBD1 (6 bases). This CDR3 has 13 residues. Trimming stripped 7 bases from V and 6 bases from J, with 15 bases between. CDR1 and CDR2 from the germline V gene are MNHEY and SVGEGT. The CDR3 DNA reads as TGTGCCAGCACCCTAGGGGGTACGGCTGAAGCTTTCTTT. Its protein product is CASTLGGTAEAFF.

This clonotype has ten or more counts. V usage is TRBV5-4 and J usage is TRBJ2-3; 15 bases match TRBD2. Germline CDR1 SGHNT, CDR2 YYREEE (reference sequence). CDR3 length: 17 residues. The trim removed 3 bases at V and 2 bases at J, leaving 4 bases unmatched. The CDR3 bases are TGTGCCAGCAGCTCGGGACTAGCGGGGGGAACCACAGATACGCAGTATTTT. It translates to CASSSGLAGGTTDTQYF.

This clonotype counts as medium-sized. The chain recombines TRBV5-1 with TRBJ2-3; D unclear. V was shortened by 0 bases and J by 3 bases, with 11 bases between the two germline ends. The germline V gene has CDR1 SGHRS and CDR2 YFSETQ. The CDR3 runs to 15 residues. The CDR3 sequence: CASSLALAPTDTQYF. In DNA, the CDR3 is TGCGCCAGCAGCTTGGCCTTGGCACCGACAGATACGCAGTATTTT.

In this sample, this clonotype turned up many times. This rearrangement joins TRBV29-1 to TRBJ2-7, with TRBD2 matching 9 bases. The CDR3 totals 12 residues. The V gene's germline CDR1 is SQVTM and CDR2 ANQGSEA. The V gene end was trimmed by 6 bases and the J gene end by 4 bases; junction bases not matched to a gene: 4. CDR3 protein: CSVQTSGYEQYF. The DNA of the CDR3 is TGCAGCGTACAGACTAGCGGTTACGAGCAGTACTTC.

J is TRBJ1-2 and V is TRBV29-1, with D tentatively TRBD1 (6 bases). Germline-derived CDR1 and CDR2 are SQVTM and ANQGSEA. The CDR3 length is 14 residues. V was shortened by 7 bases and J by 0 bases, with 15 bases between the two germline ends. The chain's CDR3 is CSARIRGANYGYTF. DNA of the CDR3: TGCAGCGCCCGAATCAGGGGAGCTAACTATGGCTACACCTTC.

This clonotype was observed a few times. CDR3 residues: CASGPGTVYYEQYF. The CDR3 bases are TGTGCCAGCGGTCCCGGGACAGTCTACTACGAGCAGTACTTC. The chain uses TRBV5-5 and TRBJ2-7, with TRBD1 matching over 7 bases. The CDR3 spans 14 residues. The V segment lost 7 bases and the J segment 3 bases; nucleotides outside the gene matches: 10. Germline-derived CDR1 and CDR2 are SGHKS and YYEKEE (reference sequence). Looking up the rest from reference TRBV5-5 and TRBJ2-7 gives the full variable domain: DAGVTQSPTHLIKTRGQQVTLRCSPISGHKSVSWYQQVLGQGPQFIFQYYEKEERGRGNFPDRFSARQFPNYSSELNVNALLLGDSALYLCASGPGTVYYEQYFGPGTRLTVT.

This clonotype was detected only a few times. V gene TRBV6-2 or TRBV6-3 combines with J gene TRBJ2-3; a weak D match, TRBD2 (5 bases). CDR1 MNHEY and CDR2 SVGEGT come from the germline V gene. The CDR3 runs 12 residues. Between the trimmed V and J ends, which lost 2 bases and 9 bases, there was a span of 9 bases. The DNA for the CDR3 is TGTGCCAGCAGTTACGAGGGTCGCACGCAGTATTTT. Translation: CASSYEGRTQYF.

The rearrangement joins TRBV29-1 to TRBJ2-2, with D possibly being TRBD1 (6 bases). The CDR3 extends over 13 amino acids. Looked up from germline, CDR1 is SQVTM and CDR2 is ANQGSEA. As DNA, the CDR3 is TGCAGTTTTGTAGGGGGTTACACCGGGGAGCTGTTTTTT. This translates into CSFVGGYTGELFF.

Written as DNA, the CDR3 is TGTGCCAGCAGTCCGGGGTCCCAGGGGGGCTACACCTTC. Translating gives CASSPGSQGGYTF. The chain uses TRBV12-3 or TRBV12-4 and TRBJ1-2; D may be TRBD1 (6 bases). The CDR3 length is 13 residues. Trimming removed 5 bases from V and 8 bases from J, with 15 bases in between.

The rearrangement joins TRBV20-1 to TRBJ1-2, with TRBD1 matching 10 bases. Germline lookup yields CDR1 DFQATT and CDR2 SNEGSKA (reference sequence). CDR3 size: 15 residues. V shed 4 bases, J shed 1 base, and the junction held 6 bases outside the gene matches. The CDR3 region is CSATSGTGDNYGYTF. The DNA of the CDR3 is TGCAGTGCTACCTCCGGGACAGGGGATAACTATGGCTACACCTTC.

This clonotype came up a few times. The chain uses TRBV29-1 and TRBJ2-7; D ambiguous. Per germline, CDR1 SQVTM and CDR2 ANQGSEA. The CDR3 spans 12 residues. The V gene lost 5 bases and the J gene lost 2 bases, with 10 bases spanning the gap. CDR3 sequence (DNA): TGCAGCGTTTTGACGGGTCCCTACGAGCAGTACTTC. This sequence encodes CSVLTGPYEQYF.

V is TRBV11-2 and J is TRBJ2-5, with 9 bases aligning to TRBD2. V trimming: 5 bases; J trimming: 5 bases; junction bases outside the gene matches: 9. This CDR3 is built from 15 residues. Per germline, CDR1 SGHAT and CDR2 FQNNGV. In DNA, the CDR3 is TGTGCCAGCAGCAAAGGGGCGCTAGCGGGGGAGACCCAGTACTTC. Translated: CASSKGALAGETQYF.

This clonotype showed up just a few times. The CDR3 protein is CSARDRTGTDTQYF. The CDR3 DNA reads TGCAGTGCTAGAGATCGGACAGGCACAGATACGCAGTATTTT. V and J are TRBV20-1 and TRBJ2-3, with a possible D match to TRBD1 (6 bases). The V end was cut by 0 bases, the J end by 1 base, with 8 bases between. The CDR3 extends over 14 amino acids. The germline V gene encodes CDR1 DFQATT and CDR2 SNEGSKA (reference sequence).